This section outlines one T cell receptor (beta chain) sequence together with its context. The antigen remains undetermined. The sample is drawn from a study of T cell repertoires in cytomegalovirus infection. About the research overall: In the study, CMV epitopes included recently identified HLA-C-restricted and well-studied HLA-B-restricted ones. Indications came from public TCR beta signatures; they pointed to CMV infection and to a matching HLA type.

TCRdb reprocessed the reads with MiXCR, giving one entry per CDR3 protein. The profile shows hundreds of thousands of distinct CDR3 sequences, around 30% of them singletons. Study results and limitations: It was HLA-C-restricted CMV-specific TCR beta clonotypes that dominated the response ex vivo. Cumulated frequencies of public TCR beta families served to identify carriers of CMV plus the relevant HLA.

The CDR3 has 17 amino acids. Germline V lookup: CDR1 SEHNR, CDR2 FQNEAQ (reference sequence). J lost 4 bases, V lost 0 bases, and 8 bases had no gene match. Sequenced material: cultured CD8+ T cells from PBMCs, taken from culture after CMV antigen stimulation. The chain is built from TRBV7-9 and TRBJ1-1, with 10 nucleotides matching TRBD1. The receptor's source is a human donor in good health (CMV status not recorded). Some clones in this sample may be carry-over from other donors' samples. DNA for the CDR3: TGTGCCAGCAGCTTAGCGGGACAGGGGCTTTCGCGCACTGAAGCTTTCTTT. It yields the protein CASSLAGQGLSRTEAFF. Together with reference TRBV7-9 and TRBJ1-1, the CDR3 gives the full variable domain: DTGVSQNPRHKITKRGQNVTFRCDPISEHNRLYWYRQTLGQGPEFLTYFQNEAQLEKSRLLSDRFSAERPKGSFSTLEIQRTEQGDSAMYLCASSLAGQGLSRTEAFFGQGTRLTVV.